This is a list of T cell receptor beta chains from one sample in a study of PD-L1 blockade in urothelial cancer. TCRdb keeps only in-frame clones here, not all; method: immunoSEQ multiplex PCR. The table has 20,000 to 30,000 clones, approximately 86% seen once; the top ten hold approximately 31%. The source material was PBMCs, sampled around atezolizumab (anti-PD-L1) treatment. The origin of the receptors is a man in his fifties or sixties with urothelial cancer. CDR3s include the opening cysteine and the closing phenylalanine or tryptophan. A D gene is named only where the DNA matches it firmly. The size field is filled for only some rows; it gives once, few, many or a size class.

d_call	v_call	j_call	clone_size	cdr3_aa	cdr3_nt
-	TRBV5-1	TRBJ2-7	-	CASNRDTSSYEQYF	TGCGCCAGCAACCGGGACACGAGCTCCTACGAGCAGTACTTC
TRBD2	TRBV29-1	TRBJ2-5	-	CSVPNPHRGGGWETQYF	TGCAGCGTTCCCAATCCGCATCGGGGGGGCGGATGGGAGACCCAGTACTTC
-	TRBV5-6	TRBJ2-5	-	CASSLQGRETQYF	TGTGCCAGCAGCTTGCAGGGTCGAGAGACCCAGTACTTC
TRBD2	TRBV7-8	TRBJ2-3	-	CASSSRTSGSADTQYF	TGTGCCAGCAGCTCCCGGACTAGCGGGAGTGCAGATACGCAGTATTTT
-	TRBV9	TRBJ2-7	-	CASNRQFGYEQYF	TGTGCCAGCAACCGACAGTTTGGCTACGAGCAGTACTTC
TRBD2	TRBV19	TRBJ2-5	-	CASSAGTSGTETQYF	TGTGCCAGTAGTGCCGGGACTAGCGGGACAGAGACCCAGTACTTC
-	TRBV29-1	TRBJ1-1	-	CSVGGPVFRNTEAFF	TGCAGCGTTGGGGGGCCTGTTTTCCGGAACACTGAAGCTTTCTTT
TRBD2	TRBV25-1	TRBJ2-3	once	CASSEYGGGSTDTQYF	TGTGCCAGCAGTGAATATGGCGGGGGTAGCACAGATACGCAGTATTTT
-	TRBV4-1	TRBJ2-1	few	CASSPFRAGLYNEQFF	TGCGCCAGCAGCCCCTTTAGGGCGGGACTCTACAATGAGCAGTTCTTC
-	TRBV7-9	TRBJ2-4	-	CASSKTESLAKNIQYF	TGTGCCAGCAGCAAGACAGAATCACTAGCCAAAAACATTCAGTACTTC
-	TRBV7-9	TRBJ1-2	few	CASSLMGGGLGYGYTF	TGTGCCAGCAGCTTAATGGGTGGGGGACTCGGCTATGGCTACACCTTC
-	TRBV28	TRBJ1-2	-	CASSLQGTHYGYTF	TGTGCCAGCAGTCTTCAGGGGACCCACTATGGCTACACCTTC
TRBD1	TRBV9	TRBJ1-5	few	CASSGGTGATQPQHF	TGTGCCAGCAGCGGAGGGACAGGGGCCACTCAGCCCCAGCATTTT
-	TRBV19	TRBJ1-1	-	CASSILGSARAEAFF	TGTGCCAGTAGTATATTGGGCTCCGCCCGTGCTGAAGCTTTCTTT
-	TRBV18	TRBJ2-6	-	CASSPMSAVGSGANVLTF	TGTGCCAGCTCACCAATGTCAGCGGTAGGCTCTGGGGCCAACGTCCTGACTTTC
TRBD1	TRBV9	TRBJ1-4	few	CASSKQGNNEKLFF	TGTGCCAGCAGCAAACAGGGGAACAATGAAAAACTGTTTTTT
-	TRBV5-1	TRBJ1-1	-	CASSADSRINTEAFF	TGCGCCAGCAGCGCAGACAGTAGGATTAACACTGAAGCTTTCTTT
-	TRBV5-1	TRBJ2-5	-	CASSPGRQLQETQYF	TGCGCCAGCAGCCCAGGTAGGCAGCTCCAAGAGACCCAGTACTTC
-	TRBV5-5	TRBJ1-1	-	CASSPHVRVGNTEAFF	TGTGCCAGCAGCCCCCACGTGAGGGTGGGGAACACTGAAGCTTTCTTT
TRBD2	TRBV25-1	TRBJ2-1	-	CASIPRGLVNGELIF	TGTGCCAGCATCCCGAGGGGACTAGTTAACGGTGAGCTGATCTTC
-	TRBV27	TRBJ1-5	-	CASRGAYSNQPQHF	TGTGCCAGCAGGGGAGCTTATAGCAATCAGCCCCAGCATTTT
-	TRBV7-8	TRBJ2-1	-	CASSLETAHNEQFF	TGTGCCAGCAGCTTAGAGACAGCCCACAATGAGCAGTTCTTC
-	TRBV10-2	TRBJ1-4	-	CASNPDWEGEKLFF	TGCGCCAGCAACCCGGACTGGGAGGGGGAAAAACTGTTTTTT
TRBD1	TRBV7-9	TRBJ2-7	-	CASRSYYRGEHEQYF	TGTGCCAGCAGGAGCTATTACAGGGGGGAGCACGAGCAGTACTTC
-	TRBV11-2	TRBJ2-1	-	CASSLFLNEQFF	TGTGCCAGCAGCTTATTTCTGAATGAGCAGTTCTTC
-	TRBV30	TRBJ1-6	-	CAWSDQGSSYNSPLHF	TGTGCCTGGAGTGATCAAGGGAGCTCCTATAATTCACCCCTCCACTTT
-	TRBV5-1	TRBJ2-2	-	CASSFAGQNTGELFF	TGCGCCAGCAGCTTCGCTGGACAGAACACCGGGGAGCTGTTTTTT
-	TRBV5-1	TRBJ2-7	-	CASSLAAGGSYEQYF	TGCGCCAGCAGCTTGGCGGCAGGCGGGTCCTACGAGCAGTACTTC
-	TRBV30	TRBJ2-3	-	CAWGAKDTQYF	TGTGCCTGGGGGGCCAAAGATACGCAGTATTTT
-	TRBV5-6	TRBJ1-1	-	CASSLVGLGNTEAFF	TGTGCCAGCAGCTTGGTCGGGTTGGGGAACACTGAAGCTTTCTTT
TRBD1	TRBV4-2	TRBJ1-1	once	CASSRLTGTGGLEAFF	TGTGCCAGCAGCCGCCTAACCGGGACAGGGGGCCTTGAAGCTTTCTTT
-	TRBV12-5	TRBJ2-3	-	CASGTGVSTDTQYF	TGTGCTAGTGGCACCGGGGTAAGCACAGATACGCAGTATTTT
-	TRBV7-6	TRBJ2-7	-	CASSLRQGGYEQYF	TGTGCCAGCAGCTTAAGGCAGGGGGGCTACGAGCAGTACTTC
-	TRBV5-1	TRBJ2-2	-	CASSVGQNSNTGELFF	TGCGCCAGCAGCGTCGGACAGAACTCGAACACCGGGGAGCTGTTTTTT
TRBD1	TRBV30	TRBJ2-2	-	CAWRQGGGGELFF	TGTGCCTGGAGACAGGGGGGTGGCGGGGAGCTGTTTTTT
TRBD2	TRBV7-9	TRBJ2-7	-	CASSLWTSGASYEQYF	TGTGCCAGCAGCTTATGGACTAGCGGCGCCTCCTACGAGCAGTACTTC
TRBD2	TRBV19	TRBJ2-2	once	CASSRWRLAGGANTGELFF	TGTGCCAGTAGTAGATGGCGACTAGCGGGGGGAGCGAACACCGGGGAGCTGTTTTTT
TRBD1	TRBV7-3	TRBJ2-1	-	CASSEDRVSSYNEQFF	TGTGCCAGCAGCGAGGACAGGGTTAGCTCCTACAATGAGCAGTTCTTC
TRBD1	TRBV7-2	TRBJ2-2	-	CASSSTGTGMRTGELFF	TGTGCCAGCAGCTCAACCGGGACAGGGATGCGGACCGGGGAGCTGTTTTTT
-	TRBV7-8	TRBJ1-4	-	CASSGGPNEKLFF	TGTGCCAGCAGCGGTGGGCCTAATGAAAAACTGTTTTTT
-	TRBV30	TRBJ1-1	-	CAWSRGKNTEAFF	TGTGCCTGGAGTAGGGGCAAGAACACTGAAGCTTTCTTT